This record concerns one T cell receptor beta chain sequence. The CDR3 length is 14 residues. Trimming took 5 bases from V and 5 from J, leaving 12 bases between them. Per germline, CDR1 SGHTA and CDR2 FQGTGA. The data originate from a study of blood T cell repertoires in COVID-19. Using immunoSEQ multiplex PCR, the repertoire was profiled, and TCRdb retains in-frame clones only, with some absent. The sample records about 83,000 clones, more than 70% being singletons. The sample consisted of peripheral blood. The chain links TRBV7-3 to TRBJ2-2, with D possibly being TRBD1 (5 bases). This TCR derives from an elderly woman in a cohort sampled during active or convalescent COVID-19. The CDR3 sequence is CASSGRVSTGELFF. Here the CDR3 DNA reads TGTGCCAGCAGCGGCAGGGTTTCTACCGGGGAGCTGTTTTTT. The full variable domain, rest sourced from reference TRBV7-3 and TRBJ2-2, is GAGVSQTPSNKVTEKGKYVELRCDPISGHTALYWYRQSLGQGPEFLIYFQGTGAADDSGLPNDRFFAVRPEGSVSTLKIQRTERGDSAVYLCASSGRVSTGELFFGEGSRLTVL.